A single sample gave rise to the 14 T cell receptor beta chains below, sequenced in a study of blood T cell repertoires in COVID-19. Sequencing used immunoSEQ multiplex PCR; TCRdb keeps in-frame clones, though not all of them. The data contain about 270,000 clones, around 90% of them singletons. The sample comprised PBMCs or T cells enriched from blood (not recorded which). These TCRs come from a woman under 40 with acute COVID-19.

The CDR3, as DNA: TGTGCCAGCAGCCAGGACGAGCGGGGGCCCACAGATACGCAGTATTTT. Translating it yields CASSQDERGPTDTQYF. This chain joins TRBV14 and TRBJ2-3; 8 bases line up with TRBD2. J lost 2 bases, V lost 3 bases, and 7 bases had no gene match. CDR3 size: 16 residues. Germline lookup yields CDR1 SGHDN and CDR2 FVKESK.

The chain carries TRBV6-5 and TRBJ2-1; D remains ambiguous. This CDR3 is built from 14 residues. The germline V and J ends were trimmed by 2 bases and 7 bases, with 12 bases remaining between them. Looked up from germline, CDR1 is MNHEY and CDR2 is SVGAGI. The CDR3 sequence is CASSYLEERNEQFF. CDR3 DNA sequence: TGTGCCAGCAGTTACCTCGAGGAGCGTAATGAGCAGTTCTTC.

The V call is TRBV19, the J call TRBJ2-7; 7 nucleotides line up with TRBD1. CDR3 length: 14 amino acids. Germline V gene sequence: CDR1 LNHDA, CDR2 SQIVND (reference sequence). With V trimmed by 2 bases and J by 4 bases, 5 bases remained unmatched. The CDR3 DNA reads as TGTGCCAGTAGTATATCCAGGGGGTTGTACGAGCAGTACTTC. It is translated as CASSISRGLYEQYF.

The sample holds a few counts of this clone. The chain couples TRBV15 to TRBJ2-2; 10 nucleotides match TRBD2. CDR3 length: 17 residues. V dropped 1 base and J dropped 4; count of bases not matched to a gene: 6. CDR1 is LNHNV and CDR2 is YYDKDF in the germline V gene (reference sequence). The CDR3 here is CATSRGIGLAVTGELFF. CDR3 DNA: TGTGCCACCAGCAGAGGAATTGGACTAGCGGTCACCGGGGAGCTGTTTTTT.

The rearrangement uses TRBV11-2 and TRBJ2-1; D perhaps matches TRBD2 (6 bases). This CDR3 is 16 amino acids long. Germline CDR1 and CDR2: SGHAT and FQNNGV. The V and J ends lost 5 bases and 1 base respectively, with 15 bases between them. CDR3: CASSPLLAGSYNEQFF. The CDR3 DNA reads TGTGCCAGCAGCCCCCTTTTGGCGGGGTCCTACAATGAGCAGTTCTTC.

The V gene is TRBV27, the J gene TRBJ2-7; perhaps TRBD1 as D (6 bases). This CDR3 is 13 amino acids long. CDR1 and CDR2 from the germline V gene are MNHEY and SMNVEV (reference sequence). V was clipped by 2 bases and J by 3 bases, with 8 bases between them. The CDR3 coding sequence is TGTGCCAGCAGTTTAACAGGGAACTACGAGCAGTACTTC. Residues: CASSLTGNYEQYF.

This chain uses TRBV6-5 with TRBJ1-2, with TRBD1 as a possible D gene (6 bases). With 2 bases removed from V and 6 bases from J, the gap between germline ends came to 13 bases. Germline loops: CDR1 MNHEY, CDR2 SVGAGI. The CDR3 is 14 residues long. CDR3 protein: CASSYSLQGDGYTF. CDR3 sequence (DNA): TGTGCCAGCAGTTACAGTTTACAGGGTGATGGCTACACCTTC.

J is TRBJ2-7 and V is TRBV5-1; D ambiguous. CDR1 and CDR2 (germline): SGHRS, YFSETQ. CDR3 length: 15 residues. The germline V and J ends were trimmed by 5 bases and 3 bases, with 18 bases remaining between them. CDR3 sequence: CASRDGSPILYEQYF. In DNA form, the CDR3 reads TGCGCCAGCAGAGACGGGTCCCCGATCCTCTACGAGCAGTACTTC.

The rearrangement joins TRBV30 to TRBJ1-1, with D perhaps TRBD1 (5 bases). Germline V gene sequence: CDR1 GTSNPN, CDR2 SVGIG (reference sequence). This CDR3 contains 11 residues. V was trimmed by 5 bases and J by 6 bases, leaving 10 bases between them. The CDR3 coding sequence is TGTGCCTGGGAGGGAGGGGCTGAAGCTTTCTTT. Translating it yields CAWEGGAEAFF.

This sequence joins TRBV19 and TRBJ1-5; 7 bases agree with TRBD1. Germline CDR1 and CDR2: LNHDA and SQIVND (reference sequence). This CDR3 comprises 14 residues. V dropped 9 bases and J dropped 2; count of bases not matched to a gene: 7. The CDR3 nucleotides read TGTGCCAGCTCCCACAGGGGAGGCAATCAGCCCCAGCATTTT. Protein product: CASSHRGGNQPQHF.

This clone has more than one count but fewer than ten. The CDR3: CASNREGRLGGANVLTF. CDR3 DNA sequence: TGTGCCAGCAATCGTGAAGGGAGGTTAGGTGGGGCCAACGTCCTGACTTTC. The chain is built from TRBV6-6 and TRBJ2-6; D may be TRBD2 (6 bases). The V end lost 7 bases, the J end lost 3 bases, and 19 bases lay between the germline ends. The CDR3 is 17 residues long. Per germline, CDR1 MNHNY and CDR2 SVGAGI (reference sequence).

This chain connects TRBV7-2 to TRBJ2-2; tentative D call: TRBD1 (6 bases). Trimming stripped 6 bases from V and 8 bases from J, with 16 bases between. The CDR3 extends over 14 amino acids. Germline V gene data show CDR1 as SGHTA and CDR2 as FQGNSA. As DNA, the CDR3 is TGTGCCAGCAGTGCACAGGGCTGGGTTGGGGAGCTGTTTTTT. This translates into CASSAQGWVGELFF. Using reference TRBV7-2 and TRBJ2-2 for the parts outside the CDR3, the full variable domain is GAGVSQSPSNKVTEKGKDVELRCDPISGHTALYWYRQSLGQGLEFLIYFQGNSAPDKSGLPSDRFSAERTGGSVSTLTIQRTQQEDSAVYLCASSAQGWVGELFFGEGSRLTVL.

The genes are TRBV5-1 and TRBJ2-3, with D perhaps matching TRBD1 (6 bases). Germline V CDR1 and CDR2: SGHRS, YFSETQ. V lost 4 bases and J 0 bases, leaving 15 bases between the germline ends. The CDR3 length is 16 residues. DNA for the CDR3: TGCGCCAGCAGCCGGCCGACAGGAACTAGCACAGATACGCAGTATTTT. This codes for CASSRPTGTSTDTQYF.

V gene TRBV11-1 combines with J gene TRBJ2-7; D not resolved. The CDR3 contains 11 residues. Trimming shortened V by 2 bases and J by 3 bases, and 2 bases separated the two germline ends. Germline V gene data show CDR1 as SGHAT and CDR2 as FQDESV (reference sequence). As DNA, the CDR3 is TGTGCCAGCAGCTTATACTACGAGCAGTACTTC. Translated, it gives CASSLYYEQYF.